This T cell receptor (beta chain) derives from a study of beta chain features in type 1 diabetes. The CDR3 consists of 12 residues. V was trimmed by 8 bases and J by 4 bases, leaving 14 bases between them. CDR1 is SQVTM and CDR2 is ANQGSEA in the germline V gene. This clone appeared a few times. Its antigen is currently unknown. Reverse transcription of all isolated RNA meant that expressed TCRB transcripts were sequenced. Using immunoSEQ multiplex PCR, the repertoire was profiled, and TCRdb retains in-frame clones only, with some absent. The sample includes around 430,000 clones, about 30% of them seen just once. Findings and limits, study-wide: Insertions at VDJ junctions were less frequent in type 1 diabetes patients. These patients also deleted more nucleotides at the same junctions.

Averaging roughly 0.12 L, one heparinised blood draw came from each individual donor. CD4+ naive, central memory, regulatory and stem cell-like memory subsets were isolated by sorting on CD45RO/CCR7/CD25/CD127/CD95/CD27. This chain uses TRBV29-1 with TRBJ2-5, with a tentative D call TRBD2 (5 bases). Sequenced material: naive CD4+ T cells from blood. This TCR was recovered from a young man in good health. The CDR3 sequence: CSLGLLGETQYF. The CDR3 DNA reads as TGCAGCCTCGGACTCCTGGGAGAGACCCAGTACTTC.